One sample yielded the 32 T cell receptor beta chains listed below, sequenced in a study of identical twins. One entry per CDR3 protein results from TCRdb running MiXCR on the 5' RACE reads. The sample contains about 480,000 distinct CDR3 sequences, approximately 15% of which appear only once. These data also formed part of another study, on yellow fever vaccine responses in identical twins.

The sequenced sample was CD4+ T cells sorted from blood. The receptor source for this set is a woman under 30 in good health.

The sample holds a few counts of this clonotype. The gene calls are TRBV28 and TRBJ2-4; tentatively, D is TRBD2 (5 bases). Trimming took 5 bases from V and 0 from J, leaving 11 bases between them. The germline CDR1 and CDR2 sequences are MDHEN and SYDVKM. This CDR3 comprises 15 residues. The CDR3 DNA reads TGTGCCAGCAGTGAGACTACCTTAGCCAAAAACATTCAGTACTTC. Its protein is CASSETTLAKNIQYF.

V and J are TRBV20-1 and TRBJ2-1, with TRBD1 as a possible D gene (6 bases). CDR3 length: 14 amino acids. Germline assignment: CDR1 DFQATT and CDR2 SNEGSKA (reference sequence). With 5 bases removed from V and 8 bases from J, the gap between germline ends came to 19 bases. Written as DNA, the CDR3 is TGCAGTGCTCAACGGGGACACGCCTCGGATGAGCAGTTCTTC. This sequence encodes CSAQRGHASDEQFF.

The chain uses TRBV6-5 and TRBJ1-6; TRBD1 might be the D (5 bases). The germline V gene encodes CDR1 MNHEY and CDR2 SVGAGI. The CDR3 covers 17 residues. Trimming left V 5 bases short and J 0 bases short, with 14 bases between. CDR3 region: CASSTSGRSSYNSPLHF. The CDR3 DNA reads TGTGCCAGCAGTACCTCGGGGCGGAGCTCCTATAATTCACCCCTCCACTTT.

In DNA form, the CDR3 reads TGCGCCAGCAGCTCCCTTTTGGGCCTTGGCACTGAAGCTTTCTTT. Translation: CASSSLLGLGTEAFF. J is TRBJ1-1 and V is TRBV5-1; no clear D gene. The V and J ends lost 3 bases and 4 bases respectively, with 16 bases between them. This CDR3 is built from 15 residues. The V gene's germline CDR1 is SGHRS and CDR2 YFSETQ. Using reference TRBV5-1 and TRBJ1-1 for the parts outside the CDR3, the full variable domain is KAGVTQTPRYLIKTRGQQVTLSCSPISGHRSVSWYQQTPGQGLQFLFEYFSETQRNKGNFPGRFSGRQFSNSRSEMNVSTLELGDSALYLCASSSLLGLGTEAFFGQGTRLTVV.

The genes are TRBV24-1 and TRBJ2-5, with TRBD2 as a possible D gene (6 bases). Germline CDR1 is KGHDR and CDR2 is SFDVKD. The CDR3 is made up of 15 amino acids. V lost 4 bases and J lost 2, with 13 bases in between. CDR3 bases: TGTGCCACCAGTGACAACGGGCGGGGTCAAGAGACCCAGTACTTC. Encoded protein: CATSDNGRGQETQYF.

The rearrangement uses TRBV10-3 and TRBJ2-5; D is uncertain. Germline V lookup: CDR1 ENHRY, CDR2 SYGVKD. This CDR3 is built from 13 residues. Trimming pared 2 bases from V and 4 bases from J, leaving 8 bases between. This chain's CDR3 is CAISENGVETQYF. CDR3 nucleotides: TGTGCCATCAGTGAGAATGGGGTAGAGACCCAGTACTTC.

This clonotype was picked up one time. This chain joins TRBV7-3 and TRBJ2-1; 16 positions match TRBD2. The junction had 3 bases not matched to a gene; V was cut back by 5 bases and J by 8 bases. CDR1 is SGHTA and CDR2 is FQGTGA in the germline V gene. The CDR3 is 15 amino acids. The CDR3 DNA is TGTGCCAGCAGCGGGACTAGCGGGGGGGCCGATGAGCAGTTCTTC. It encodes CASSGTSGGADEQFF.

A few counts support this clonotype. The chain joins TRBV5-5 to TRBJ2-5; D remains unclear. Germline V gene lookup returns CDR1 SGHKS and CDR2 YYEKEE (reference sequence). The CDR3 is 16 residues long. V dropped 0 bases and J dropped 5 bases, with 17 bases sitting between them. CDR3 loop: CASSLAGRARVETQYF. CDR3 nucleotide sequence: TGTGCCAGCAGCTTGGCCGGAAGGGCTAGGGTTGAGACCCAGTACTTC. The full variable domain, its missing parts supplied by reference TRBV5-5 and TRBJ2-5, is DAGVTQSPTHLIKTRGQQVTLRCSPISGHKSVSWYQQVLGQGPQFIFQYYEKEERGRGNFPDRFSARQFPNYSSELNVNALLLGDSALYLCASSLAGRARVETQYFGPGTRLLVL.

The V gene is TRBV12-3 or TRBV12-4, the J gene TRBJ2-2, with 16 bases aligning to TRBD2. V was pared by 6 bases and J by 4 bases, with 8 bases of the junction left unmatched. This CDR3 is 18 amino acids long. The CDR3 DNA sequence: TGTGCCAGCAGGGGGACTAGCGGGGGGGCCTGGATCACCGGGGAGCTGTTTTTT. This sequence encodes CASRGTSGGAWITGELFF.

J is TRBJ2-7 and V is TRBV2, with TRBD2 identical over 10 bases. The V and J ends lost 8 bases and 6 bases, in that order; junction bases with no gene match: 13. Germline V gene data show CDR1 as SNHLY and CDR2 as FYNNEI. The CDR3 has 15 amino acids. CDR3 bases: TGTGCCAGCGTGGCGGCTAGCGGGAGTTCTGGCGAGCAGTACTTC. Its translation: CASVAASGSSGEQYF.

Only a few counts were recorded for this clonotype. The chain recombines TRBV2 with TRBJ2-7; D possibly corresponds to TRBD1 (6 bases). This CDR3 region has 12 residues. V was shortened by 2 bases and J by 6 bases, with 8 bases between the two germline ends. Germline lookup yields CDR1 SNHLY and CDR2 FYNNEI. CDR3 region: CASSETGPEQYF. The CDR3 DNA reads as TGTGCCAGCAGTGAAACAGGGCCCGAGCAGTACTTC.

The J gene is TRBJ2-3, the V gene TRBV3-1, with 16 positions matching TRBD2. Germline-derived CDR1 and CDR2 are LGHDT and YNNKEL (reference sequence). The CDR3 is 18 amino acids. Trimming cost V 3 bases and J 4 bases; bases outside gene matches: 7. CDR3 bases: TGTGCCAGCAGCCAGAATACCGGGACTAGCGGGGGGGCAGATACGCAGTATTTT. Its protein is CASSQNTGTSGGADTQYF.

The gene calls are TRBV9 and TRBJ2-3; TRBD2 agrees at 10 bases. Germline V gene lookup returns CDR1 SGDLS and CDR2 YYNGEE. This CDR3 contains 15 residues. V was clipped by 4 bases and J by 1 base; unmatched bases: 3. CDR3 in DNA: TGTGCCAGCAGCCAGGGGACTAGCGGCACAGATACGCAGTATTTT. This translates into CASSQGTSGTDTQYF.

J is TRBJ2-1 and V is TRBV7-2; D is unclear. Germline V lookup: CDR1 SGHTA, CDR2 FQGNSA. The CDR3 is made up of 12 amino acids. V gave up 7 bases and J gave up 7 bases, with 11 bases separating them. CDR3 loop: CASTPPINEQFF. The CDR3 DNA sequence: TGTGCCAGCACCCCCCCGATAAATGAGCAGTTCTTC. Complete variable domain (other parts from reference TRBV7-2 and TRBJ2-1): GAGVSQSPSNKVTEKGKDVELRCDPISGHTALYWYRQSLGQGLEFLIYFQGNSAPDKSGLPSDRFSAERTGGSVSTLTIQRTQQEDSAVYLCASTPPINEQFFGPGTRLTVL.

This clonotype has only a few counts. The chain carries TRBV2 and TRBJ2-7, with D possibly TRBD1 on 6 matching bases. Germline values: CDR1 SNHLY, CDR2 FYNNEI. The CDR3 spans 14 residues. Trimming removed 9 bases from V and 3 bases from J, with 18 bases in between. The CDR3 protein is CAREVGQQSYEQYF. CDR3 sequence (DNA): TGTGCCAGAGAAGTCGGACAGCAGAGCTACGAGCAGTACTTC.

V usage is TRBV7-9 and J usage is TRBJ2-1, with D tentatively TRBD1 (6 bases). The CDR3 runs 13 residues. Germline V gives CDR1 SEHNR, CDR2 FQNEAQ (reference sequence). Trimming removed 3 bases at V and 16 bases at J, with 19 bases between. The CDR3 loop reads CASSFPRDTYQFF. In DNA, the CDR3 is TGTGCCAGCAGCTTCCCCAGGGACACCTATCAATTCTTC.

This clonotype occurred a few times. The gene calls are TRBV5-1 and TRBJ2-4, with unresolved D. This CDR3 region has 14 residues. The V and J ends lost 4 bases and 2 bases respectively, with 10 bases between them. Germline assignment: CDR1 SGHRS and CDR2 YFSETQ. Written as DNA, the CDR3 is TGCGCCAGCAGCCCCAGCGCTTCCAAAAACATTCAGTACTTC. Translated, it gives CASSPSASKNIQYF.

This clonotype was seen a few times. This rearrangement joins TRBV27 to TRBJ2-1; TRBD2 agrees at 9 bases. The V segment lost 7 bases and the J segment 13 bases; nucleotides outside the gene matches: 14. CDR3 length: 14 residues. Germline V gene lookup returns CDR1 MNHEY and CDR2 SMNVEV (reference sequence). CDR3 sequence: CASKQTVAGVSQFF. CDR3 coding DNA: TGTGCCAGCAAACAGACGGTAGCGGGAGTGTCACAGTTCTTC.

The chain couples TRBV6-5 to TRBJ2-6; possible D gene TRBD1, 5 bases. The CDR3 covers 17 residues. The V gene lost 0 bases and the J gene lost 0 bases, with 9 bases spanning the gap. Per the germline V gene, CDR1 is MNHEY and CDR2 is SVGAGI. The chain's CDR3 is CASSYSGHRSGANVLTF. CDR3 nucleotides: TGTGCCAGCAGTTACTCGGGGCACCGCTCTGGGGCCAACGTCCTGACTTTC.

This clonotype was counted a few times. V gene TRBV12-3 or TRBV12-4 combines with J gene TRBJ2-7, with 10 positions matching TRBD1. The CDR3 totals 17 residues. V lost 4 bases and J lost 0; bases outside the gene matches: 9. The CDR3 loop reads CASSSTKGQGSSYEQYF. The CDR3 DNA is TGTGCCAGCAGTTCCACGAAGGGACAGGGGAGCTCCTACGAGCAGTACTTC.

This rearrangement joins TRBV2 to TRBJ2-7; no clear D gene. With 0 bases removed from V and 0 bases from J, the gap between germline ends came to 6 bases. The germline gives CDR1 SNHLY, CDR2 FYNNEI. The CDR3 is 14 amino acids. CDR3 coding DNA: TGTGCCAGCAGTGAAGCAAGTTTCTCCTACGAGCAGTACTTC. Translation gives CASSEASFSYEQYF.

This clonotype was picked up a small number of times. The J gene is TRBJ2-2, the V gene TRBV12-3 or TRBV12-4; D unclear. Trimming removed 6 bases at V and 5 bases at J, with 10 bases between. This CDR3 is 13 amino acids long. In DNA, the CDR3 is TGTGCCAGCAGAACTCGAGCAACCGGGGAGCTGTTTTTT. Translation: CASRTRATGELFF.

The V and J genes are TRBV7-8 and TRBJ2-5, with unresolved D. Germline lookup yields CDR1 SGHVS and CDR2 FQNEAQ. There are 15 residues in the CDR3. Trimming cost V 1 base and J 2 bases, with 11 bases left between them. The CDR3 sequence: CASSLVGSKQETQYF. DNA for the CDR3: TGTGCCAGCAGCTTAGTTGGTTCCAAACAAGAGACCCAGTACTTC.

V usage is TRBV11-2 and J usage is TRBJ2-1; D may match TRBD1 or TRBD2 (5 bases each). The CDR3 is 13 amino acids. Per germline, CDR1 SGHAT and CDR2 FQNNGV. The V gene lost 5 bases and the J gene lost 8 bases, with 13 bases spanning the gap. The CDR3 protein is CASSKAVGDEQFF. Here the CDR3 DNA reads TGTGCCAGCAGCAAGGCAGTGGGGGATGAGCAGTTCTTC.

This clonotype has a handful of counts. The chain uses TRBV4-2 and TRBJ2-7, with 9 bases fitting TRBD2. Unmatched junction bases numbered 3, after V lost 2 bases and J lost 4 bases. Germline V gene data show CDR1 as LGHNA and CDR2 as YNFKEQ. This CDR3 has 14 amino acids. The CDR3 nucleotides read TGTGCCAGCAGCCAACCTAGCGGGGCATACGAGCAGTACTTC. This sequence encodes CASSQPSGAYEQYF.

This clonotype came up a few times. The chain recombines TRBV5-1 with TRBJ2-1, with a tentative D call TRBD2 (7 bases). The CDR3 covers 15 residues. The V gene's germline CDR1 is SGHRS and CDR2 YFSETQ. Between the trimmed V and J ends, which lost 7 bases and 4 bases, there was a span of 18 bases. The CDR3 sequence: CASFGGPGLYNEQFF. The CDR3, as DNA: TGCGCCAGCTTCGGGGGGCCCGGGTTATACAATGAGCAGTTCTTC.

In this sample, this clonotype turned up a few times. The chain recombines TRBV3-1 with TRBJ2-7; 13 bases are a match to TRBD2. This CDR3 spans 16 amino acids. J lost 3 bases, V lost 4 bases, and 6 bases had no gene match. Germline-derived CDR1 and CDR2 are LGHDT and YNNKEL (reference sequence). The DNA for the CDR3 is TGTGCCAGCAGCCTTTCCCGGACTAGCGGGAGCTACGAGCAGTACTTC. Translating gives CASSLSRTSGSYEQYF.

This clonotype was counted many times. The genes are TRBV27 and TRBJ1-6; perhaps TRBD1 as D (5 bases). V shed 2 bases and J shed 7 bases, with 9 bases lying between them. CDR1 and CDR2 from the germline V gene are MNHEY and SMNVEV (reference sequence). The CDR3 has 14 residues. CDR3 in DNA: TGTGCCAGCAGTTTAAGGGGTCCCAATTCACCCCTCCACTTT. Its protein product is CASSLRGPNSPLHF.

This clonotype was seen only a few times. The chain combines TRBV20-1 with TRBJ2-3; tentative D call: TRBD1 (5 bases). The V end was cut by 3 bases, the J end by 1 base, with 14 bases between. The V gene's germline CDR1 is DFQATT and CDR2 SNEGSKA (reference sequence). This CDR3 spans 15 amino acids. CDR3 DNA sequence: TGCAGTGCTAGTTTTTGGGGCGCGGGCACAGATACGCAGTATTTT. Translation gives CSASFWGAGTDTQYF.

The chain recombines TRBV5-1 with TRBJ2-4, with 16 bases that match TRBD2. This CDR3 region has 19 residues. Germline V CDR1 and CDR2: SGHRS, YFSETQ. V lost 3 bases to trimming and J lost 0 bases; unmatched junction nucleotides: 6. The CDR3 loop is CASSWGLAGGDLAKNIQYF. The CDR3 DNA is TGCGCCAGCAGCTGGGGACTAGCGGGGGGGGACCTAGCCAAAAACATTCAGTACTTC.

The chain combines TRBV18 with TRBJ1-5, with a tentative D call TRBD1 (6 bases). The V and J ends lost 4 bases and 4 bases respectively, with 14 bases between them. In germline, CDR1 is KGHSH, CDR2 LQKENI. This CDR3 has 15 residues. CDR3 sequence reads: CASSRKGTPNQPQHF. CDR3 nucleotide sequence: TGTGCCAGCTCACGAAAAGGGACACCGAATCAGCCCCAGCATTTT.

The V gene is TRBV7-2, the J gene TRBJ1-5, with D maybe TRBD1 (5 bases). V lost 5 bases and J 9 bases, leaving 17 bases between the germline ends. Germline V gene lookup returns CDR1 SGHTA and CDR2 FQGNSA. This CDR3 comprises 14 residues. CDR3 sequence (DNA): TGTGCCAGCAGCCCCTCCAGGGCCGCGGGGCCCCAGCATTTT. Translation: CASSPSRAAGPQHF.